This entry lists 15 T cell receptor beta chains sequenced from one sample in a study of cytomegalovirus exposure and HLA in healthy donors. In the PCR, 60 Vbeta and 13 Jbeta primers were used. TCRdb's copy holds only in-frame clones and misses some; the assay was immunoSEQ multiplex PCR. This table holds around 140,000 clones, 78% found once. The sequenced sample consisted of PBMCs. Receptors were obtained from a woman in her 40s in good health and CMV-seropositive.

The chain recombines TRBV28 with TRBJ2-7, with TRBD2 matching over 14 bases. The CDR3 consists of 15 residues. The J segment lost 5 bases and the V segment lost 3 bases, leaving 3 bases of the junction unmatched. Germline values: CDR1 MDHEN, CDR2 SYDVKM. CDR3 residues: CASSLPTSGRDEQYF. The CDR3 nucleotides are TGTGCCAGCAGTTTGCCGACTAGCGGGAGGGACGAGCAGTACTTC.

The V and J genes are TRBV11-3 and TRBJ2-7; the match to TRBD1 covers 9 bases. J lost 4 bases, V lost 2 bases, and 6 bases had no gene match. The CDR3 has 15 residues. The germline V gene has CDR1 SGHNT and CDR2 YENEEA. The chain's CDR3 is CASSLQQGAGYEQYF. The CDR3, as DNA: TGTGCCAGCAGCTTACAACAGGGGGCGGGTTACGAGCAGTACTTC.

The V call is TRBV7-9, the J call TRBJ1-3, with D possibly being TRBD1 (5 bases). CDR1 is SEHNR and CDR2 is FQNEAQ in the germline V gene (reference sequence). CDR3 length: 16 residues. Trimming took off 2 bases at V and 0 bases at J, with 11 bases between the two ends. The CDR3 nucleotides read TGTGCCAGCAGCTTATTGGGGGGGAGCTCTGGAAACACCATATATTTT. It yields the protein CASSLLGGSSGNTIYF.

The chain has TRBV5-4 and TRBJ2-5, with D possibly matching TRBD1 (7 bases). The CDR3 contains 15 residues. Germline V lookup: CDR1 SGHNT, CDR2 YYREEE (reference sequence). Trimming took 2 bases from V and 4 from J, leaving 15 bases between them. In DNA, the CDR3 is TGTGCCAGCAGCTTTCCAGGCAGGGGGGTAGAGACCCAGTACTTC. Translated, it gives CASSFPGRGVETQYF.

The gene calls are TRBV5-4 and TRBJ2-7, with a weak D call TRBD2 (6 bases). The germline CDR1 and CDR2 sequences are SGHNT and YYREEE (reference sequence). The CDR3 consists of 15 residues. V was shortened by 4 bases and J by 1 base, with 15 bases between the two germline ends. The CDR3 protein is CASSAWGSGSYEQYF. The CDR3 DNA sequence: TGTGCCAGCAGCGCCTGGGGTAGCGGATCCTACGAGCAGTACTTC. The full variable domain, in which reference TRBV5-4 and TRBJ2-7 provide the parts outside the CDR3, is ETGVTQSPTHLIKTRGQQVTLRCSSQSGHNTVSWYQQALGQGPQFIFQYYREEENGRGNFPPRFSGLQFPNYSSELNVNALELDDSALYLCASSAWGSGSYEQYFGPGTRLTVT.

The rearrangement joins TRBV5-1 to TRBJ2-1; TRBD2 matches 8 bases. CDR1 is SGHRS and CDR2 is YFSETQ in the germline V gene. The CDR3 runs to 14 residues. V lost 7 bases and J lost 8; bases outside the gene matches: 11. CDR3 sequence (DNA): TGCGCCAGCCGGTCCAATGTCGGGGGGGATGAGCAGTTCTTC. Its protein is CASRSNVGGDEQFF.

The genes are TRBV7-8 and TRBJ1-1; no reliable D call. V lost 2 bases and J lost 0, with 10 bases in between. CDR1 and CDR2 (germline): SGHVS, FQNEAQ. This CDR3 is built from 15 residues. The CDR3 loop is CASSLRGTLNTEAFF. The CDR3, as DNA: TGTGCCAGCAGCTTACGGGGAACGCTGAACACTGAAGCTTTCTTT.

The gene calls are TRBV11-2 and TRBJ2-7; D gene unclear. Germline V gene lookup returns CDR1 SGHAT and CDR2 FQNNGV. The CDR3 has 14 amino acids. The V gene lost 2 bases and the J gene lost 0 bases, with 8 bases spanning the gap. CDR3 loop: CASSLYILSYEQYF. DNA for the CDR3: TGTGCCAGCAGCTTATATATCCTCTCCTACGAGCAGTACTTC.

The V gene is TRBV5-4, the J gene TRBJ2-3, with 7 bases fitting TRBD2. The J segment lost 7 bases and the V segment lost 4 bases, leaving 15 bases of the junction unmatched. The CDR3 spans 16 residues. The germline V gene encodes CDR1 SGHNT and CDR2 YYREEE (reference sequence). CDR3 DNA: TGTGCCAGCAGCCCGAATGCGGGAGAAGGAACATATACGCAGTATTTT. Its translation: CASSPNAGEGTYTQYF.

The rearrangement joins TRBV21-1 to TRBJ2-3; the DNA was not compared with TRBD1, the D call given in the table. TRBV21-1 represents a pseudogene. The CDR3 consists of 16 residues. The CDR3 sequence is CASSNTGTGSTDTQYF. In nucleotides, the CDR3 is TGTGCCAGCAGCAATACCGGGACAGGGAGCACAGATACGCAGTATTTT.

This rearrangement joins TRBV14 to TRBJ2-1; 11 bases are a match to TRBD1. The trim removed 1 base at V and 13 bases at J, leaving 6 bases unmatched. This CDR3 has 14 residues. Germline lookup yields CDR1 SGHDN and CDR2 FVKESK. CDR3 protein: CASSQAGTGGRQFF. The CDR3 nucleotides are TGTGCCAGCAGCCAAGCGGGGACAGGGGGACGACAGTTCTTC.

The rearrangement links TRBV5-1 to TRBJ2-5, with D perhaps TRBD2 (6 bases). Judging by the DNA end, TRBJ2-7 fits better; the J call may be wrong. The CDR3 has 15 amino acids. The germline V gene encodes CDR1 SGHRS and CDR2 YFSETQ. The DNA of the CDR3 is TGCGCCAGCAGCTTTCTGACGGGAGACGAATACGAGCAGTACTTC. Amino acids: CASSFLTGDEYEQYF.

This clone occurred once. The chain carries TRBV29-1 and TRBJ2-7, with 11 bases aligning to TRBD2. The CDR3 is made up of 14 amino acids. The germline V gene has CDR1 SQVTM and CDR2 ANQGSEA. V was clipped by 6 bases and J by 2 bases; unmatched bases: 6. The CDR3 loop is CSVNLAGGTYEQYF. The CDR3 DNA reads TGCAGCGTCAATCTAGCGGGAGGAACCTACGAGCAGTACTTC.

The chain recombines TRBV25-1 with TRBJ2-7; 9 bases line up with TRBD1. The CDR3 has 14 amino acids. J gave up 7 bases and V 6 bases, and 10 bases lay outside the gene matches. Per germline, CDR1 MGHDK and CDR2 SYGVNS. The CDR3 is CASSPQGALREQYF. DNA of the CDR3: TGTGCCAGCAGCCCACAGGGGGCCCTTCGGGAGCAGTACTTC.

This chain links TRBV5-6 with TRBJ2-4; 9 bases map to TRBD2. Germline trimming cut 0 bases from V and 11 bases from J; bases unmatched to any gene: 12. The CDR3 has 16 amino acids. Germline assignment: CDR1 SGHDT and CDR2 YYEEEE. The CDR3 here is CASSLGSAGGPTVQYF. Here the CDR3 DNA reads TGTGCCAGCAGCTTGGGGTCGGCGGGAGGGCCTACAGTTCAGTACTTC.